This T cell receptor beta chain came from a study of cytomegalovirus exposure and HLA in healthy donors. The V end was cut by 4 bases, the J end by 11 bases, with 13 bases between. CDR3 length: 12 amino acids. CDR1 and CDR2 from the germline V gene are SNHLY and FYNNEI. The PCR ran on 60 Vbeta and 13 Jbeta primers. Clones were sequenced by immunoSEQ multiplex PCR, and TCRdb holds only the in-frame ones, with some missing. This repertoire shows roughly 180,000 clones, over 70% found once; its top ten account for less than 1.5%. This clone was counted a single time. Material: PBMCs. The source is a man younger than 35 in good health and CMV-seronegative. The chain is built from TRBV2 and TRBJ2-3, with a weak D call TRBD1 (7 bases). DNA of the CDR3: TGTGCCAGCAGTGCAGGGGGGATCAAGCAGTATTTT. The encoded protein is CASSAGGIKQYF.